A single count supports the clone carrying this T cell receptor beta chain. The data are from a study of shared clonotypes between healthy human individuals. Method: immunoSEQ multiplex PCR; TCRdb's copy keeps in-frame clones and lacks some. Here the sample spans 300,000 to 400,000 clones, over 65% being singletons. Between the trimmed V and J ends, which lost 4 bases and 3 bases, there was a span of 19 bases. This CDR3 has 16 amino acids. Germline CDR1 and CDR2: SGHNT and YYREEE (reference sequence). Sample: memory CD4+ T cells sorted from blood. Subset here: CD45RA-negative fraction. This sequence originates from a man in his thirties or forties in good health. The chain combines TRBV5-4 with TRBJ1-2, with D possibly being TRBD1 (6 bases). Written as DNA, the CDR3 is TGTGCCAGCAGCCATGGGGGTGGGGGCGCCGACTATGGCTACACCTTC. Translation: CASSHGGGGADYGYTF.